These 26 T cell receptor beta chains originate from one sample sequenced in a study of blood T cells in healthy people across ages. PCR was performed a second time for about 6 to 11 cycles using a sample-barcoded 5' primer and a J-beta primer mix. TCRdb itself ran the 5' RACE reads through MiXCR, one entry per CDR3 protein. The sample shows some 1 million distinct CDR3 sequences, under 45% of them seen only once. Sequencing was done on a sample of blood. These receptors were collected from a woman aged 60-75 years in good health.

In DNA, the CDR3 is TGTGCCAGCAGCCTGACAGGGGGCGAGGGCTATGGCTACACCTTC. This encodes CASSLTGGEGYGYTF. The genes are TRBV5-6 and TRBJ1-2; 10 positions agree with TRBD1. The CDR3 is 15 amino acids. V lost 4 bases to trimming and J lost 4 bases; unmatched junction nucleotides: 7. Germline V gene lookup returns CDR1 SGHDT and CDR2 YYEEEE. Filled out from reference TRBV5-6 and TRBJ1-2, the complete variable domain reads DAGVTQSPTHLIKTRGQQVTLRCSPKSGHDTVSWYQQALGQGPQFIFQYYEEEERQRGNFPDRFSGHQFPNYSSELNVNALLLGDSALYLCASSLTGGEGYGYTFGSGTRLTVV.

CDR3 sequence reads: CASSPAGTGGHEQYF. CDR3 DNA sequence: TGTGCCAGCAGCCCAGCCGGGACAGGGGGCCACGAGCAGTACTTC. The gene calls are TRBV9 and TRBJ2-5; 12 bases align to TRBD1. The J call may be wrong; the DNA end is better matched by TRBJ2-7. Germline CDR1 is SGDLS and CDR2 is YYNGEE. The CDR3 length is 15 residues.

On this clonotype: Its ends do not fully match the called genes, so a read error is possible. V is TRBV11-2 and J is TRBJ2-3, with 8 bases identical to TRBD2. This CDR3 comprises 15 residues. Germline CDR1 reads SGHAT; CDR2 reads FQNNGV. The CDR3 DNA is TGTGCCAGCCGCTTACACGGGAGGGCCCCAGATACGCAGTATTTT. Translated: CASRLHGRAPDTQYF. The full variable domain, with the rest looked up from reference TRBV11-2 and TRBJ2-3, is EAGVAQSPRYKIIEKRQSVAFWCNPISGHATLYWYQQILGQGPKLLIQFQNNGVVDDSQLPKDRFSAERLKGVDSTLKIQPAKLEDSAVYLCASRLHGRAPDTQYFGPGTRLTVL.

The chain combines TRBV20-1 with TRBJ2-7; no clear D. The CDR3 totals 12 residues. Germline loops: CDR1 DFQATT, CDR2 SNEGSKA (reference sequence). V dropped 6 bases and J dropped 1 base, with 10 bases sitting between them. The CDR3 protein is CSARTFSYEQYF. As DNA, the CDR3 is TGCAGTGCAAGGACCTTTTCCTACGAGCAGTACTTC.

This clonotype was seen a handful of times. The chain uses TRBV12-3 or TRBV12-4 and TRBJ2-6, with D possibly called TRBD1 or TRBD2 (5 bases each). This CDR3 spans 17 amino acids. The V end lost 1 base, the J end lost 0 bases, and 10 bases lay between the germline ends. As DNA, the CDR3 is TGTGCCAGCAGTTTAGTGGGACGGAACTCTGGGGCCAACGTCCTGACTTTC. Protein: CASSLVGRNSGANVLTF.

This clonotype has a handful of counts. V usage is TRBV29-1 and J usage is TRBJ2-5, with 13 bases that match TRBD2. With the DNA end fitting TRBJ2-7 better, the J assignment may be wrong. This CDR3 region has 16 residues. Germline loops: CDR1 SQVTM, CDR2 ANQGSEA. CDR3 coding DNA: TGCAGCGTTGAGGAAACCGGAGGACTAGCGGGAGTCGAGCAGTACTTC. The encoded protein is CSVEETGGLAGVEQYF.

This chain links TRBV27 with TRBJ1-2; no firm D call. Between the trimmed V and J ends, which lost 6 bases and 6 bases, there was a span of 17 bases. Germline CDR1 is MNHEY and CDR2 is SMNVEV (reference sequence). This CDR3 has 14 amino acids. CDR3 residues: CASSHGLGLNGYTF. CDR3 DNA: TGTGCCAGCAGCCACGGGTTAGGTCTGAATGGCTACACCTTC.

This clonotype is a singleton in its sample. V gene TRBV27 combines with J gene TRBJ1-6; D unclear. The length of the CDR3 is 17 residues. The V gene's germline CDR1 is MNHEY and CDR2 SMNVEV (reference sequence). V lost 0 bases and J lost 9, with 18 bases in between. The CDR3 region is CASSLSPAPAGISPLHF. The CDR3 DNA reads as TGTGCCAGCAGTTTATCCCCGGCCCCCGCGGGAATTTCACCCCTCCACTTT.

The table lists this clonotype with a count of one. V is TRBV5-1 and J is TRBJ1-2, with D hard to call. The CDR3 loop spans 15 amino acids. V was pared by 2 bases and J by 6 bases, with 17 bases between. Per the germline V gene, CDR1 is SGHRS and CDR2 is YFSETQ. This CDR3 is CASSFPGPKRDGYTF. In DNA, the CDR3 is TGCGCCAGCAGCTTTCCGGGCCCGAAACGTGATGGCTACACCTTC.

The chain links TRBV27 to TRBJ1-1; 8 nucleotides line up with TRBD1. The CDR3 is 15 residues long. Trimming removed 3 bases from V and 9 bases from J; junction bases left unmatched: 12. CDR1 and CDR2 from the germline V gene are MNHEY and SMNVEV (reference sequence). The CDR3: CASSLVPNRGEKAFF. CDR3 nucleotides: TGTGCCAGCAGTTTGGTCCCTAACAGGGGGGAGAAAGCTTTCTTT.

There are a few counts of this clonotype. CDR3 DNA: TGTGCCAGCAGCCAAGGTAGCGGGAGCGGGTTATCTGAGCAGTTCTTC. This gives the protein CASSQGSGSGLSEQFF. The chain recombines TRBV4-2 with TRBJ2-1; TRBD2 aligns across 9 bases. V lost 1 base, J lost 9 bases, and 10 bases stayed unmatched. Germline-derived CDR1 and CDR2 are LGHNA and YNFKEQ. The CDR3 extends over 16 amino acids.

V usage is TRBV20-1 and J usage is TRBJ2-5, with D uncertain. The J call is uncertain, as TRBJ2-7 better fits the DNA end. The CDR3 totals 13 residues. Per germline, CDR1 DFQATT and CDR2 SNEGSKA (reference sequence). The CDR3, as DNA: TGCAGTGCTAGAGATGCCAAGAAGTACGAGCAGTACTTC. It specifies CSARDAKKYEQYF.

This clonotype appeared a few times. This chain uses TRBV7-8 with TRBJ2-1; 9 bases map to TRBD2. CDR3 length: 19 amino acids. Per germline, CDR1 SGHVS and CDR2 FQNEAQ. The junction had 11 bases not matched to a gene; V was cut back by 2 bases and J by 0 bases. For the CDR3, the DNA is TGTGCCAGCAGCTTACGGGCTAGCGGGACAGTTGGCTCCTACAATGAGCAGTTCTTC. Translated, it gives CASSLRASGTVGSYNEQFF.

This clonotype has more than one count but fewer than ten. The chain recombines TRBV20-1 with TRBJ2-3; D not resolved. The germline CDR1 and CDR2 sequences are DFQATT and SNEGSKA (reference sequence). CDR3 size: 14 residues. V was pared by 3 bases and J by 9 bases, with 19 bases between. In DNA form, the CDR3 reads TGCAGTGCTAGGCCGACACGGAATGTCATCACGCAGTATTTT. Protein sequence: CSARPTRNVITQYF.

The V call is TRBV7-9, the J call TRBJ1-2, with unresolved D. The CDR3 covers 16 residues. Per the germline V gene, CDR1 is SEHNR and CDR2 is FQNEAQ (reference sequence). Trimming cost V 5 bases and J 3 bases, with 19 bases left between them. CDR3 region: CASSTLTGTGYYGYTF. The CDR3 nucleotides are TGTGCCAGCAGCACGCTTACTGGCACGGGATACTATGGCTACACCTTC.

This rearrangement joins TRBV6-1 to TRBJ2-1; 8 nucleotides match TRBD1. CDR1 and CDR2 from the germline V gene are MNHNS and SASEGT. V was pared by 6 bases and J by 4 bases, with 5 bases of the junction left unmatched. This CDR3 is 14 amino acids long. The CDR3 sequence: CASRLDRAYNEQFF. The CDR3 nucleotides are TGTGCCAGCAGGCTGGACAGGGCGTACAATGAGCAGTTCTTC.

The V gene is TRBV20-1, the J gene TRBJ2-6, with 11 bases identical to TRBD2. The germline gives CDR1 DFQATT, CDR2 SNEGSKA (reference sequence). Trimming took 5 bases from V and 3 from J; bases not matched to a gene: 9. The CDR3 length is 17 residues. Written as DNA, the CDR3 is TGCAGTGCTGAGGGCCTAGCGGGAGGTGGTGGGGCCAACGTCCTGACTTTC. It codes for CSAEGLAGGGGANVLTF.

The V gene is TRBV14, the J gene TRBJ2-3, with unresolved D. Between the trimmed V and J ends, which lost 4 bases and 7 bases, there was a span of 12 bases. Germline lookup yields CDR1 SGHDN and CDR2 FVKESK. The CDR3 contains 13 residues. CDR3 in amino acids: CASSPRGDNTQYF. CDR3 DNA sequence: TGTGCCAGCAGCCCCCGCGGCGATAATACGCAGTATTTT.

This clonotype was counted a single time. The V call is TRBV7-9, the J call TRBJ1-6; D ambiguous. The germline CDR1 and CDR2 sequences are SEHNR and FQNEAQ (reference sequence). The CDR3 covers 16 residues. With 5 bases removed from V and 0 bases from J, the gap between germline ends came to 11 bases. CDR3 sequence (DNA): TGTGCCAGCAGCCCTGGTATTGGCTCCTATAATTCACCCCTCCACTTT. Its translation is CASSPGIGSYNSPLHF.

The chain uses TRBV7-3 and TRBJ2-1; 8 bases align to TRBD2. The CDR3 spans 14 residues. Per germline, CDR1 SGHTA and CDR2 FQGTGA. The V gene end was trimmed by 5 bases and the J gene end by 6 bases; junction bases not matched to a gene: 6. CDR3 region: CASSTHGRGNEQFF. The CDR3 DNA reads TGTGCCAGCAGCACCCACGGGAGGGGCAATGAGCAGTTCTTC.

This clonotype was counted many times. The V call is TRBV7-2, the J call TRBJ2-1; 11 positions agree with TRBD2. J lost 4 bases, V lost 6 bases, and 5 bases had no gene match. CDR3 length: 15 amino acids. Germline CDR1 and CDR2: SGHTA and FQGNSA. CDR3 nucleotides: TGTGCCAGCAGTTTGGTAGCGGGAGGGTACAATGAGCAGTTCTTC. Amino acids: CASSLVAGGYNEQFF. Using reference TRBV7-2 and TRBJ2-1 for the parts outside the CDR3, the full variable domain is GAGVSQSPSNKVTEKGKDVELRCDPISGHTALYWYRQSLGQGLEFLIYFQGNSAPDKSGLPSDRFSAERTGGSVSTLTIQRTQQEDSAVYLCASSLVAGGYNEQFFGPGTRLTVL.

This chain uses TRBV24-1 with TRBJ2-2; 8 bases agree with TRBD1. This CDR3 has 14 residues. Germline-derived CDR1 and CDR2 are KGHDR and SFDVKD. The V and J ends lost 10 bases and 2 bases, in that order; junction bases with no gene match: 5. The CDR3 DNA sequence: TGTGCCACTTCGGGACAGGACAACACCGGGGAGCTGTTTTTT. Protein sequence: CATSGQDNTGELFF.

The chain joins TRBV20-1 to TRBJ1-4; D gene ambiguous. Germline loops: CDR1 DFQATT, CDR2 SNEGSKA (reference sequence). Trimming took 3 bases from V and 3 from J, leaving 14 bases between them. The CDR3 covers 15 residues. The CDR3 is CSARPTGGANEKLFF. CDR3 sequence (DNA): TGCAGTGCTAGGCCGACGGGAGGAGCTAATGAAAAACTGTTTTTT.

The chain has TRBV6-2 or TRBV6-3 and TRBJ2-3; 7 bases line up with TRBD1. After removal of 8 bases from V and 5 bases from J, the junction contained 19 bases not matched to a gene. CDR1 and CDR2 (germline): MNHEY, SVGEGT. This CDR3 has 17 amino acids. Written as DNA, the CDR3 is TGTGCCAGCCGCAAGGGGGCCTACGGACCGCCCGGAGATACGCAGTATTTT. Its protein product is CASRKGAYGPPGDTQYF.

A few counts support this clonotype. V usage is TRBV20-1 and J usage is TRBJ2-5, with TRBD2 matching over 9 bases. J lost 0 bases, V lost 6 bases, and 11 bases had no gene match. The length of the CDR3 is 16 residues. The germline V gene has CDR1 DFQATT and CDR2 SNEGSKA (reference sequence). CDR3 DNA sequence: TGCAGTGCCACGGGACTAGCTCCTTTGTACCAAGAGACCCAGTACTTC. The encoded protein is CSATGLAPLYQETQYF.

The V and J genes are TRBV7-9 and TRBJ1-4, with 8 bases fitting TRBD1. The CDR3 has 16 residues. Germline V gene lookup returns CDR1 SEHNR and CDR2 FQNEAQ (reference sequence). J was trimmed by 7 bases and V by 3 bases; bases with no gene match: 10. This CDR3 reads CASSFLGQEVSEKLFF. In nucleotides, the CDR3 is TGTGCCAGCAGCTTCCTGGGACAGGAGGTTTCTGAAAAACTGTTTTTT. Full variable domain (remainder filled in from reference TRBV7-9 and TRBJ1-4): DTGVSQNPRHKITKRGQNVTFRCDPISEHNRLYWYRQTLGQGPEFLTYFQNEAQLEKSRLLSDRFSAERPKGSFSTLEIQRTEQGDSAMYLCASSFLGQEVSEKLFFGSGTQLSVL.